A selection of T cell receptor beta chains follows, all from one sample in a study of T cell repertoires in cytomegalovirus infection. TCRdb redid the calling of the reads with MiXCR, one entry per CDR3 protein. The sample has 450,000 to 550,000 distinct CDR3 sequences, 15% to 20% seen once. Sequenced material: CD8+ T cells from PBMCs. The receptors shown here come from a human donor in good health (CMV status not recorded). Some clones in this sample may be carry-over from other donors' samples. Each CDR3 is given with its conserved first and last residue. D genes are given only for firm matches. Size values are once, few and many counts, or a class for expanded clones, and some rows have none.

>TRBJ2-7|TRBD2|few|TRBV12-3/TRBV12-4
TGTGCCAGCAGTTTATCGGCTAGCGGCTACGAGCAGTACTTC
CASSLSASGYEQYF
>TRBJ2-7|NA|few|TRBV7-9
TGTGCCAGCCGGGTTAGTCGGGACGAGCAGTACTTC
CASRVSRDEQYF
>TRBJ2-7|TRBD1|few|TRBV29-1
TGCAGCGTGGGGGGGACAGGGAAAACCTACGAGCAGTACTTC
CSVGGTGKTYEQYF
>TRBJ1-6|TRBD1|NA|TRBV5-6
TGTGCCAGCAGTGTCCGAAAGCCGGGACAGTTTCCCGGACTGGATAATTCACCCCTCCACTTT
CASSVRKPGQFPGLDNSPLHF
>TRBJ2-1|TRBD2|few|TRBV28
TGTGCCAGCAGTTTTGGCCTAGCGGAGTACAATGAGCAGTTCTTC
CASSFGLAEYNEQFF
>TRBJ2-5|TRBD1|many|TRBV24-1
TGTGCCACCAGTGATTCTGGGACAGAGCAAGAGACCCAGTACTTC
CATSDSGTEQETQYF
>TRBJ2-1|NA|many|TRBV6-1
TGTGCCAGCAACAAGGGGTGGGCAGAAAGGGGAGAGCAGTTCTTC
CASNKGWAERGEQFF
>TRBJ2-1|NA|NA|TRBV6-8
TGTGCCAGCAGCGTCGCTAGGAACAATGAGCAGTTCTTC
CASSVARNNEQFF
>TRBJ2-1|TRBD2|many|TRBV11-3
TGTGCCAGCAGCTTAAACCCCGGACTAGCCACCCTGAATGAGCAGTTCTTC
CASSLNPGLATLNEQFF
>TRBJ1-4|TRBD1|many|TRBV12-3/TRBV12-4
TGTGCCAGCAGTTTCAGCGGGACAGGGGTTGATGCAACTAATGAAAAACTGTTTTTT
CASSFSGTGVDATNEKLFF
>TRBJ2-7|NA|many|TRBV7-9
TGTGCCAGCAGCTTAGCGGGGCAGTACGAGCAGTACTTC
CASSLAGQYEQYF
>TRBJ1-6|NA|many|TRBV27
TGTGCCAGCAGTTCGTTTTCTCGGGGTTCACCCCTCCACTTT
CASSSFSRGSPLHF
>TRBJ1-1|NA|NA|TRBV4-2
TGTGCCAGCAGCCAAGATCTAAGAACGAACACTGAAGCTTTCTTT
CASSQDLRTNTEAFF
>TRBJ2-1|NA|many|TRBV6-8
TGTGCCAGCAGATGGTTGGGGGGCTCCTACAATGAGCAGTTCTTC
CASRWLGGSYNEQFF
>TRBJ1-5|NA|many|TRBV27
TGTGCCAGCAGTTTATCTGGGAGGCCCCAGCATTTT
CASSLSGRPQHF
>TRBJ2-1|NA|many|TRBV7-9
TGTGCCAGCAGACCGGTCCTCCGGTATACAGGGCAGAATGAGCAGTTCTTC
CASRPVLRYTGQNEQFF
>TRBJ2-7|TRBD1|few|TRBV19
TGTGCCAGTAGTATTCGGACAGGGCGCTCCTACGAGCAGTACTTC
CASSIRTGRSYEQYF
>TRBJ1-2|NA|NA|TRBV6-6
TGTGCCAGCAGTTACTCGCCGGGCCACTATGGCTACACCTTC
CASSYSPGHYGYTF
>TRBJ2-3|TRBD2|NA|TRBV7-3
TGTGCCAGCAGCTACTTCCGCGGGGGGCCCCGGACGCAGTATTTT
CASSYFRGGPRTQYF
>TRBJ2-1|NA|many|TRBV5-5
TGTGCCAGCAGCTTGAAATTGGCAGGGAAAGAACTACTTTACAATGAGCAGTTCTTC
CASSLKLAGKELLYNEQFF
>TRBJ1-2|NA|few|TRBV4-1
TGCGCCAGCAGCCAGAGGGACGATATGGGGGGCCGCAGTGGCTACACCTTC
CASSQRDDMGGRSGYTF
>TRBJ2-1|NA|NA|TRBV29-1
TGCAGCCTCCATGATGGGGCTATGGATGAGCAGTTCTTC
CSLHDGAMDEQFF
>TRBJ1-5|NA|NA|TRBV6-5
TGTGCCAGCAGTTCGTCCTTCGGGGTTAGCAATCAGCCCCAGCATTTT
CASSSSFGVSNQPQHF
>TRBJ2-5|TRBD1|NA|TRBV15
TGTGCCACCAGCAGATCCGGGACAGTCGCCAAGACCCAGTACTTC
CATSRSGTVAKTQYF
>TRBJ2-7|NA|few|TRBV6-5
TGTGCCAGCAGTTACTCCGTCGCTGGCAGGTCCGAGCAGTACTTC
CASSYSVAGRSEQYF
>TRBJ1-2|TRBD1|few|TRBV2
TGTGCCACTTATCAGGGGGCTGACTATGGCTACACCTTC
CATYQGADYGYTF
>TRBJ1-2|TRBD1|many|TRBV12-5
TGTGCTAGTGGTTCCCCCCGGGACAGGGACTATGGCTACACCTTC
CASGSPRDRDYGYTF
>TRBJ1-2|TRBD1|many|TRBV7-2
TGTGCCAGCAGCTTAGTGATACAGGGGCGGCCTAACTATGGCTACACCTTC
CASSLVIQGRPNYGYTF
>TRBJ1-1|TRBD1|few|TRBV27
TGTGCCAGCAGTTTAGGGACAGGGCCCACTGAAGCTTTCTTT
CASSLGTGPTEAFF
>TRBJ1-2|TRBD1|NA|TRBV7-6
TGTGCCAGCAGCTTAGACCGGGACAGAGTCTATGGCTACACCTTC
CASSLDRDRVYGYTF
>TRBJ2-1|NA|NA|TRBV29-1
TGCAGCGTTGACTTGAGGGGAAATGAGCAGTTCTTC
CSVDLRGNEQFF
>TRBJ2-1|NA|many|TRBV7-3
TGTGCCAGCAGCGAAGCGACTTATAATGAGCAGTTCTTC
CASSEATYNEQFF
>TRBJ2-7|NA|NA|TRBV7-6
TGTGCCAGCAGCTTAGACATTGTCGAGCAGTACTTC
CASSLDIVEQYF
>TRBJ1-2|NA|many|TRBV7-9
TGTGCCAGCAGCCAGGATGCAGCAGGGAGGAACTATGGCTACACCTTC
CASSQDAAGRNYGYTF
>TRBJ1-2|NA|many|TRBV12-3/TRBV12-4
TGTGCCAGCAGTTCCGCCGGGGACGGCTATGGCTACACCTTC
CASSSAGDGYGYTF
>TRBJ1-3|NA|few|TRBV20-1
TGCAGTGCTAGACCACCAGGGCGTGGATCTGGAAACACCATATATTTT
CSARPPGRGSGNTIYF
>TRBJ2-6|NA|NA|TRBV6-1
TGTGCCAGCATTCCCTGGGAAGGTCCTGGGGCCAACGTCCTGACTTTC
CASIPWEGPGANVLTF
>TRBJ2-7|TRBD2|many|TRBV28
TGTGCCAGCAGTCCGAGACTAGCGGGGAGCTACGAGCAGTACTTC
CASSPRLAGSYEQYF
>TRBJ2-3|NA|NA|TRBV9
TGTGCCAGCAGATCGACCGGCACAGATACGCAGTATTTT
CASRSTGTDTQYF
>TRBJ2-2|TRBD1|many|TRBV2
TGTGCCAGCAGCGCTAGGACAGGCCCGAACACCGGGGAGCTGTTTTTT
CASSARTGPNTGELFF
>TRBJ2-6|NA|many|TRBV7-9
TGTGCCAGCAGCTCGTCCCGGGACACGTCCGTAGCTGGGGCCAACGTCCTGACTTTC
CASSSSRDTSVAGANVLTF
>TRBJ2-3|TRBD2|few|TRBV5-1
TGCGCCAGCAGCTTGGCCTTTAAGACTTCTAGCGGGACCCCTCGGGATACGCAGTATTTT
CASSLAFKTSSGTPRDTQYF
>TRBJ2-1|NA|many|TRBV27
TGTGCCAGCAGTTCGGGACTGCTATACAATGAGCAGTTCTTC
CASSSGLLYNEQFF
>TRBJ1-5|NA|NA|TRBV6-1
TGTGCCAGCAGTTGCTATAGTGTTCGGGAACTTTATAGCAATCAGCCCCAGCATTTT
CASSCYSVRELYSNQPQHF
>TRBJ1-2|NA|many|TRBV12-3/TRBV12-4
TGTGCCAGCAGTTTGTGGGGGCGCAGGGCCTATGGCTACACCTTC
CASSLWGRRAYGYTF
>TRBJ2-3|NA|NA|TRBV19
TGTGCCAGTAGTATAGGGGTTGGGGGAGATACGCAGTATTTT
CASSIGVGGDTQYF
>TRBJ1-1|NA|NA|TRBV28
TGTGCCAGCAGTTACCTCAAAAGGAACACTGAAGCTTTCTTT
CASSYLKRNTEAFF
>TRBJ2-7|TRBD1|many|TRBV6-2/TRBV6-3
TGTGCCAGCAGATCCGGGACAGGGGTCTACGAGCAGTACTTC
CASRSGTGVYEQYF
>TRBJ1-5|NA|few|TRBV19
TGTGCCAGTAGTCCGTACCTCCCCTTAAGGACGGCGGATAGCAATCAGCCCCAGCATTTT
CASSPYLPLRTADSNQPQHF
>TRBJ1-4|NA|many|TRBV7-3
TGTGCCAGCAGCTCCTTTGTCGGGGAAAAACTGTTTTTT
CASSSFVGEKLFF